The 21 T cell receptor beta chains reported below all come from one sample, sequenced in a study of beta chain features in type 1 diabetes. Of the isolated RNA, all was reverse transcribed, and so the sequenced material was expressed TCRB transcripts. Sequenced by immunoSEQ multiplex PCR; TCRdb stores in-frame clones only, minus some. Among a few hundred thousand clones listed, roughly 14% were seen once. Regarding the study as a whole: Researchers report that Type 1 diabetes patients had moderately but significantly shorter TCRB CDR3s across all four CD4+ subsets.

These receptors' antigens are unknown. Sequences were obtained from naive CD4+ T cells from blood. The receptor source for this set is a woman aged 18-29 years with type 1 diabetes.

V gene TRBV18 combines with J gene TRBJ1-1; 7 bases fit TRBD1. In germline, CDR1 is KGHSH, CDR2 LQKENI. V was clipped by 3 bases and J by 1 base; unmatched bases: 5. This CDR3 has 15 amino acids. The CDR3 region is CASSPMGQTNTEAFF. CDR3 DNA: TGTGCCAGCTCACCTATGGGACAGACGAACACTGAAGCTTTCTTT.

This sequence joins TRBV5-1 and TRBJ2-1; TRBD2 agrees at 10 bases. V gave up 5 bases and J gave up 4 bases; unmatched junction bases: 6. This CDR3 region has 15 residues. CDR1 is SGHRS and CDR2 is YFSETQ in the germline V gene. The CDR3 DNA reads as TGCGCCAGCAGTCCCGGGACTAGCGATTACAATGAGCAGTTCTTC. Residues: CASSPGTSDYNEQFF.

The genes are TRBV15 and TRBJ2-7; tentative D call: TRBD2 (5 bases). Germline CDR1 and CDR2: LNHNV and YYDKDF (reference sequence). The CDR3 spans 14 residues. The ends were cut back, 5 bases at V and 0 bases at J, with 11 bases in the middle. CDR3 in DNA: TGTGCCACCAGCGCTAGCTTTAGCTCCTACGAGCAGTACTTC. The encoded protein is CATSASFSSYEQYF.

This rearrangement joins TRBV9 to TRBJ2-5; D perhaps matches TRBD2 (6 bases). CDR1 is SGDLS and CDR2 is YYNGEE in the germline V gene. With 0 bases removed from V and 5 bases from J, the gap between germline ends came to 14 bases. The CDR3 is made up of 15 amino acids. DNA of the CDR3: TGTGCCAGCAGCGTAGGAGTGGGGGGTTTCGAGACCCAGTACTTC. Translating it yields CASSVGVGGFETQYF.

This clone showed up just a few times. The J gene is TRBJ2-7, the V gene TRBV28; TRBD1 aligns across 10 bases. Germline CDR1 MDHEN, CDR2 SYDVKM. The trim removed 5 bases at V and 3 bases at J, leaving 4 bases unmatched. This CDR3 is built from 14 residues. The CDR3 coding sequence is TGTGCCAGCAGTGCCCGGACAGGGGGCTACGAGCAGTACTTC. Amino acid sequence: CASSARTGGYEQYF.

The chain carries TRBV30 and TRBJ2-3, with D perhaps TRBD1 (7 bases). Germline values: CDR1 GTSNPN, CDR2 SVGIG (reference sequence). The CDR3 runs 13 residues. The V end lost 4 bases, the J end lost 4 bases, and 12 bases lay between the germline ends. CDR3 DNA: TGTGCCTGGACAGGGGGGATCCCAGATACGCAGTATTTT. The encoded protein is CAWTGGIPDTQYF.

The V and J genes are TRBV28 and TRBJ2-3; 13 nucleotides agree with TRBD2. This CDR3 comprises 18 residues. V was pared by 5 bases and J by 2 bases, with 10 bases of the junction left unmatched. Germline CDR1 MDHEN, CDR2 SYDVKM. The CDR3 reads CASSTPRTSGSITDTQYF. In nucleotides, the CDR3 is TGTGCCAGCAGTACCCCAAGGACTAGCGGGAGTATCACAGATACGCAGTATTTT.

This clone occurred a few times. This chain uses TRBV11-2 with TRBJ2-1; 7 bases match TRBD2. The CDR3 runs 15 residues. CDR1 SGHAT and CDR2 FQNNGV come from the germline V gene. Unmatched junction bases numbered 7, after V lost 2 bases and J lost 6 bases. CDR3 amino acids: CASSLNGRRGNEQFF. In DNA form, the CDR3 reads TGTGCCAGCAGCTTAAACGGGAGGCGTGGCAATGAGCAGTTCTTC.

This clone has only a few counts. V usage is TRBV7-9 and J usage is TRBJ1-1; 7 bases fit TRBD1. The CDR3 totals 14 residues. CDR1 and CDR2 from the germline V gene are SEHNR and FQNEAQ (reference sequence). V was clipped by 5 bases and J by 1 base; unmatched bases: 4. The CDR3 bases are TGTGCCAGCAGCGCACGACAGGGGAACACTGAAGCTTTCTTT. Translating gives CASSARQGNTEAFF.

This clone was counted only a few times. The gene calls are TRBV4-3 and TRBJ1-6; 7 positions match TRBD1. Trimming took 0 bases from V and 14 from J; bases not matched to a gene: 16. CDR1 is LGHNA, CDR2 YSLEER, per germline. The CDR3 consists of 17 residues. The CDR3 sequence: CASSQEFTGTATSALHF. CDR3 bases: TGCGCCAGCAGCCAAGAGTTTACCGGGACAGCTACCTCCGCCCTCCACTTT.

This chain connects TRBV6-5 to TRBJ1-2; 9 bases line up with TRBD1. This CDR3 region has 14 residues. CDR1 is MNHEY, CDR2 SVGAGI, per germline. V trimming: 0 bases; J trimming: 7 bases; junction bases outside the gene matches: 3. The CDR3 sequence is CASSYSGTGTGYTF. The CDR3 DNA reads as TGTGCCAGCAGTTACTCTGGGACAGGGACTGGCTACACCTTC.

This clone was seen a few times. The same CDR3 arises from other DNA sequences in this sample as well. The chain couples TRBV2 to TRBJ2-1; D unresolved. The CDR3 totals 11 residues. Looked up from germline, CDR1 is SNHLY and CDR2 is FYNNEI. With 4 bases removed from V and 4 bases from J, the gap between germline ends came to 2 bases. CDR3 nucleotide sequence: TGTGCCAGCAGTGCGTACAATGAGCAGTTCTTC. Translating gives CASSAYNEQFF. The full variable domain, with the rest looked up from reference TRBV2 and TRBJ2-1, is EPEVTQTPSHQVTQMGQEVILRCVPISNHLYFYWYRQILGQKVEFLVSFYNNEISEKSEIFDDQFSVERPDGSNFTLKIRSTKLEDSAMYFCASSAYNEQFFGPGTRLTVL.

The chain couples TRBV4-3 to TRBJ2-3; 16 bases match TRBD2. The germline CDR1 and CDR2 sequences are LGHNA and YSLEER. The CDR3 extends over 19 amino acids. Trimming cost V 0 bases and J 1 base; bases outside gene matches: 4. The CDR3 sequence: CASSQDVGLAGGGTDTQYF. The CDR3 DNA is TGCGCCAGCAGCCAAGATGTGGGACTAGCGGGAGGGGGCACAGATACGCAGTATTTT.

This clone was seen only a few times. CDR3 in DNA: TGTGCCAGTAGTACACAGTCAAGCAATCAGCCCCAGCATTTT. Translated, it gives CASSTQSSNQPQHF. This chain uses TRBV19 with TRBJ1-5; D not resolved. V lost 4 bases and J lost 1, with 8 bases in between. The CDR3 consists of 14 residues. CDR1 is LNHDA, CDR2 SQIVND, per germline (reference sequence).

The chain has TRBV2 and TRBJ2-1; no clear D. Germline V CDR1 and CDR2: SNHLY, FYNNEI. V was shortened by 5 bases and J by 8 bases, with 7 bases between the two germline ends. This CDR3 has 11 amino acids. This CDR3 reads CASSSFDEQFF. CDR3 nucleotide sequence: TGTGCCAGCAGTAGCTTCGATGAGCAGTTCTTC. The complete variable domain, with remaining parts taken from reference TRBV2 and TRBJ2-1, reads EPEVTQTPSHQVTQMGQEVILRCVPISNHLYFYWYRQILGQKVEFLVSFYNNEISEKSEIFDDQFSVERPDGSNFTLKIRSTKLEDSAMYFCASSSFDEQFFGPGTRLTVL.

The V call is TRBV30, the J call TRBJ1-1; D ambiguous. V gave up 5 bases and J gave up 4 bases, with 5 bases separating them. Looked up from germline, CDR1 is GTSNPN and CDR2 is SVGIG (reference sequence). CDR3 length: 10 amino acids. The CDR3 DNA is TGTGCCTGGTCCAGCACTGAAGCTTTCTTT. It encodes CAWSSTEAFF.

This clone was observed a handful of times. The chain combines TRBV7-3 with TRBJ2-1; D might be TRBD1 (5 bases). The length of the CDR3 is 15 residues. Germline CDR1 SGHTA, CDR2 FQGTGA. Trimming left V 2 bases short and J 8 bases short, with 16 bases between. CDR3 residues: CASSLFSGRGDEQFF. The CDR3 DNA reads TGTGCCAGCAGCTTATTCTCCGGAAGGGGCGATGAGCAGTTCTTC.

This chain connects TRBV10-3 to TRBJ1-1; TRBD1 agrees at 7 bases. The germline gives CDR1 ENHRY, CDR2 SYGVKD. The CDR3 runs to 13 residues. The V and J ends lost 7 bases and 6 bases, in that order; junction bases with no gene match: 8. For the CDR3, the DNA is TGTGCCATCATGGGCAGGGGGGAGGCTGAAGCTTTCTTT. Translation: CAIMGRGEAEAFF.

This clone was seen a handful of times. The chain couples TRBV5-4 to TRBJ1-5, with D maybe TRBD1 (6 bases). V lost 4 bases, J lost 3 bases, and 17 bases lay in between. The CDR3 is 16 residues long. CDR1 and CDR2 (germline): SGHNT, YYREEE (reference sequence). In nucleotides, the CDR3 is TGTGCCAGCAGCCGGGGCGGGGGCGACATCAATCAGCCCCAGCATTTT. It is translated as CASSRGGGDINQPQHF.

V is TRBV5-6 and J is TRBJ2-5; TRBD2 aligns across 7 bases. With 0 bases clipped from V and 4 bases from J, the junction kept 12 bases outside the gene matches. CDR3 length equals 17 residues. CDR1 is SGHDT, CDR2 YYEEEE, per germline. In DNA form, the CDR3 reads TGTGCCAGCAGCTTGGCGACTAGCTTCTCGATGGGAGAGACCCAGTACTTC. This gives the protein CASSLATSFSMGETQYF.

This clone appeared a few times. This sequence joins TRBV15 and TRBJ1-5, with 8 bases fitting TRBD1. In germline, CDR1 is LNHNV, CDR2 YYDKDF (reference sequence). This CDR3 has 15 amino acids. V trimming: 4 bases; J trimming: 4 bases; junction bases outside the gene matches: 6. In nucleotides, the CDR3 is TGTGCCACCAGCAATTGGACAGGGATTAATCAGCCCCAGCATTTT. This gives the protein CATSNWTGINQPQHF.